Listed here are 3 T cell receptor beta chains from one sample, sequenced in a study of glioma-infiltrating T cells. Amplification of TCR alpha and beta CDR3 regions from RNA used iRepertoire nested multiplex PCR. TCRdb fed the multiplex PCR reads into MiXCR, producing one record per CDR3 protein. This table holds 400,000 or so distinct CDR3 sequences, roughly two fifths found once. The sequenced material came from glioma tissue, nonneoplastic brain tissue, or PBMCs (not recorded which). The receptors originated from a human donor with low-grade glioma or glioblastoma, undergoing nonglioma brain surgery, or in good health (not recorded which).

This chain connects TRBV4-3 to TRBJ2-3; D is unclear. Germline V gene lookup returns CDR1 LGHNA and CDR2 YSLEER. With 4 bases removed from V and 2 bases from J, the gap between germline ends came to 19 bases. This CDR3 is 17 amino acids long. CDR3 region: CASSRELETIYTDTQYF. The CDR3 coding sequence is TGCGCCAGCAGCCGAGAGCTGGAGACCATCTACACAGATACGCAGTATTTT.

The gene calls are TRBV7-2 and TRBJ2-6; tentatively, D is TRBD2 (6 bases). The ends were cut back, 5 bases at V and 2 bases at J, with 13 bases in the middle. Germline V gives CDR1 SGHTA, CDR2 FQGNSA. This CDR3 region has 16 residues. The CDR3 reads CASSAWRGTGANVLTF. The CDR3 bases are TGTGCCAGCAGCGCATGGCGGGGAACTGGGGCCAACGTCCTGACTTTC.

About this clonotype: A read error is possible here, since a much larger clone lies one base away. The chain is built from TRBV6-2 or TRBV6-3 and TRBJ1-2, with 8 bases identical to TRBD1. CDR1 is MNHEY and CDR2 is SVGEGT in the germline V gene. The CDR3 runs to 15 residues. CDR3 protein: CASSPTGQGYYGHTF. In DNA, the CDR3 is TGTGCCAGCAGTCCCACCGGACAGGGCTACTATGGCCACACCTTC.